The source of this T cell receptor (beta chain) is a study of blood T cell repertoires in COVID-19. In the study overall: Both acute and convalescent COVID-19 samples were obtained from the United States, Italy and Spain. Nucleic acid was either cDNA or gDNA, and it came from T cells, B-cell-depleted T cells, or PBMCs.

The length of the CDR3 is 12 residues. Between the trimmed V and J ends, which lost 1 base and 7 bases, there was a span of 10 bases. Germline V gene sequence: CDR1 GTSNPN, CDR2 SVGIG (reference sequence). Followed over time, Seattle patients had been enrolled while infection was active. Here immunoSEQ multiplex PCR was the method, and the copy in TCRdb shows in-frame clones only, minus some. The top ten hold about 8% of the sample, which has about 480,000 clones, 85% to 90% seen once. The V gene is TRBV30, the J gene TRBJ1-2; no clear D. The receptor's source is a woman in her forties or fifties with COVID-19, enrolled during active disease. The specimen was peripheral blood. The CDR3 DNA reads as TGTGCCTGGAGTGCTCGGGGTAGTGGCTACACCTTC. This translates into CAWSARGSGYTF.